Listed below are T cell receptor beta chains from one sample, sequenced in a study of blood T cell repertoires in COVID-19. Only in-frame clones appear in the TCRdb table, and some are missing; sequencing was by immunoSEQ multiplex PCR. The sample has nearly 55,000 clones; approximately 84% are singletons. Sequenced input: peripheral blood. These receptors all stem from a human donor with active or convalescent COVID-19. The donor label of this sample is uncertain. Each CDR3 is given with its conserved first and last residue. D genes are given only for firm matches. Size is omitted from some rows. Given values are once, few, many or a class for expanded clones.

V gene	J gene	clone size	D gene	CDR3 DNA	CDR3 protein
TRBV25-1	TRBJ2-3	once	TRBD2	TGTGCCAGCAGTGATACCTTTAGCGGGAGTGGGTATACGCAGTATTTT	CASSDTFSGSGYTQYF
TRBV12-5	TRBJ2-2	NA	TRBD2	TGTGCTAGTGGTTTGACACGGGAGGGGCACACCGGGGAGCTGTTTTTT	CASGLTREGHTGELFF
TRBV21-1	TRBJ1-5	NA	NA	TGTGCCAGCAGCAAATTGGGCCAGGGGGCGATGCCCCAGCATTTT	CASSKLGQGAMPQHF
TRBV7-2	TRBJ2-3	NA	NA	TGTGCCAGCAAGAGCAGGTCTAGCACAGATACGCAGTATTTT	CASKSRSSTDTQYF
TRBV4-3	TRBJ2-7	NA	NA	TGCGCCAGCAGCCAAGACCCCGGAGGGGGAGGGGTCTACGAGCAGTACTTC	CASSQDPGGGGVYEQYF
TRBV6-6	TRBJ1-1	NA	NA	TGTGCCAGCGGAGGTGATGGGAACACTGAAGCTTTCTTT	CASGGDGNTEAFF
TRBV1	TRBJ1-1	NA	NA	TGCACCAGCAGCCAAGATAGCTGGGGCCTCTTCACTGAAGCTTTCTTT	CTSSQDSWGLFTEAFF
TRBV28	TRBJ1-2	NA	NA	TGTGCCAGCAGTTCCCTGGGGGGTCTAAGCTATGGCTACACCTTC	CASSSLGGLSYGYTF
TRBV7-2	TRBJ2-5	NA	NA	TGTGCCAGCAGCTTACAGAGGACACCATCCTCCCAAGAGACCCAGTACTTC	CASSLQRTPSSQETQYF
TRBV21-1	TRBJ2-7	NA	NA	TGTGCCAGCAGCAAAGTGGGAACACAGGGGGGGTACTACAAGCAGTACTTC	CASSKVGTQGGYYKQYF
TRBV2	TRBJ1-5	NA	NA	TGTGCCAGCAGTGAAAGTACAGCAAATCAGCCCCAGCATTTT	CASSESTANQPQHF
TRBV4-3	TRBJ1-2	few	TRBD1	TGCGCCAGCAGCCAAGATTCAAGGGGGCCATGGCGTGGCTACACCTTC	CASSQDSRGPWRGYTF
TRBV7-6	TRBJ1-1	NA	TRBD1	TGTGCCAGCAGCCTGAGACAGGGCTACCACCATATGAACACTGAAGCTTTCTTT	CASSLRQGYHHMNTEAFF
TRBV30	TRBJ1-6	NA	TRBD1	TGTGCCTGGGGGGGACAGGGGAATTCACCCCTCCACTTT	CAWGGQGNSPLHF
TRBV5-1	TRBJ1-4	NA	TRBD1	TGCGCCAGCAGCGTACAGGGGAATAATGAAAAACTGTTTTTT	CASSVQGNNEKLFF
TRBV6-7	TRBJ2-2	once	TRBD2	TGTGCCAGCAGTTACTCTTTAGCGGGAGGGGACACCGGGGAGCTGTTTTTT	CASSYSLAGGDTGELFF
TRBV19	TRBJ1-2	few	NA	TGTGCCAGTAGTATAGTGGGACTTGGCTACACCTTC	CASSIVGLGYTF
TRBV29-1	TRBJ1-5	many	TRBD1	TGCAGCGTTGCGACAGGGGGCTTTGATCAGCCCCAGCATTTT	CSVATGGFDQPQHF
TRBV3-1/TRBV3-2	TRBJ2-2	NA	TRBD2	TGTGCCAGCAACCCGGGGGGACTAGCCTTTTCCAGGGGCACCGGGGAGCTGTTTTTT	CASNPGGLAFSRGTGELFF
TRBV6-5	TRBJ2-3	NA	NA	TGTGCCAGCCGACCGGGGGGCCACAGAGATACGCAGTATTTT	CASRPGGHRDTQYF
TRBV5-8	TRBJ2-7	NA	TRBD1	TGTGCCAGCGAGCCCTCCGGGACAGTTTCCTACGAGCAGTACTTC	CASEPSGTVSYEQYF
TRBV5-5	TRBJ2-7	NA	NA	TGTGCCAGCAGCCAGCACCAGGGTACGACCTACGAGCAGTACTTC	CASSQHQGTTYEQYF
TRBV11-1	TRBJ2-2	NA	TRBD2	TGTGCCAGCAGCTTACTCGGGAGGGGGACCGGGGAGCTGTTTTTT	CASSLLGRGTGELFF
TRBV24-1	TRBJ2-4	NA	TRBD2	TGTGCCACCAGGGGGGAGGGTGAAAACATTCAGTACTTC	CATRGEGENIQYF
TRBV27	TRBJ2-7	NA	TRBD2	TGTGCCAGCAGTTGGAGGCTAGCGGGAGCCTACGAGCAGTACTTC	CASSWRLAGAYEQYF
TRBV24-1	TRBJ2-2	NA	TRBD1	TGTGCCACCAGTGAACCGGGACAGGGGGAGCGTTCCGGGGAGCTGTTTTTT	CATSEPGQGERSGELFF
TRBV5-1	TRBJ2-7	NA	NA	TGCGCCAGCAGCTGGGGGGACAGAAGTAGTTACGAGCAGTACTTC	CASSWGDRSSYEQYF
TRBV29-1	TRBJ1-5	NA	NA	TGCAGCGTGGGGGCGAGAGATCAGCCCCAGCATTTT	CSVGARDQPQHF
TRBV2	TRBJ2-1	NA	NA	TGTGCCACCTCTTTAGGGGTCAATGAGCAGTTCTTC	CATSLGVNEQFF
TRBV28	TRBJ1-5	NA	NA	TGTGCCAGCAGTCAGGGGAACAATCAGCCCCAGCATTTT	CASSQGNNQPQHF
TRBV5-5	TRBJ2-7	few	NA	TGTGCCAGCAGCTTGGCTAGGGGATCATACGAGCAGTACTTC	CASSLARGSYEQYF
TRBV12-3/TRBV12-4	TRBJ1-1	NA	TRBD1	TGTGCCAGCAGGGGACAGGGGTCCGCTGAAGCTTTCTTT	CASRGQGSAEAFF
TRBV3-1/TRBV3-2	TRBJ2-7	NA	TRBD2	TGTGCCAGCAGCCTGCAAATTTTGGGCGGGAGGCCCCCCTACGAGCAGTACTTC	CASSLQILGGRPPYEQYF
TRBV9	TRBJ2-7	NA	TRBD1	TGTGCCAGCAGCCCAGGCCCGGGACAGGGGGTTTACGAGCAGTACTTC	CASSPGPGQGVYEQYF
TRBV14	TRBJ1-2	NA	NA	TGTGCCAGCAGCCAAGTGGAGACGGGCTACACCTTC	CASSQVETGYTF
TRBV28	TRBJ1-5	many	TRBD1	TGTGCCAGCAGTTCCCTTGGGACAGGGACCGTTCAGCCCCAGCATTTT	CASSSLGTGTVQPQHF
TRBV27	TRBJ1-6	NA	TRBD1	TGTGCCAGCAGTCCTTCTGGGACAGGGGGACTAATACCTAATTCACCCCTCCACTTT	CASSPSGTGGLIPNSPLHF